This T cell receptor (beta chain) is drawn from a study of glioma-infiltrating T cells after dendritic cell vaccination. TCRdb keeps only in-frame clones here, not all; method: immunoSEQ multiplex PCR. This table has about 87,000 clones, approximately 90% appearing once. Trimming stripped 3 bases from V and 6 bases from J, with 14 bases between. Per the germline V gene, CDR1 is MNHNS and CDR2 is SASEGT. This CDR3 region has 14 residues. Specimen: blood, collected before dendritic cell vaccination. The chain joins TRBV6-1 to TRBJ1-2, with D perhaps TRBD1 (6 bases). The TCR comes from a human donor with glioblastoma. CDR3 sequence (DNA): TGTGCCAGCAGTGACTTCGGACAGCTTAATGGCTACACCTTC. This codes for CASSDFGQLNGYTF.